This is a list of T cell receptor beta chains from one sample in a study of shared clonotypes between healthy human individuals. Sequencing used immunoSEQ multiplex PCR; TCRdb keeps in-frame clones, though not all of them. The table lists some 2.1 million clones, around 96% of them singletons. Sequenced input: naive CD8+ T cells sorted from blood. The receptors come from a man between 18 and 29 years old in good health. Both conserved end residues are part of each CDR3. The D gene is left open where the match is weak. Clone size is stated in some rows and not others, as once, few, many or a class when expanded.

abundance | d_gene | j_gene | v_gene | CDR3aa | CDR3nt
once | NA | TRBJ2-7 | TRBV18 | CASSLPTRGWYEQYF | TGTGCCAGCTCGTTGCCGACTAGGGGGTGGTACGAGCAGTACTTC
NA | NA | TRBJ2-7 | TRBV9 | CASSGRQSSYEQYF | TGTGCCAGCAGCGGCAGACAGAGCTCCTACGAGCAGTACTTC
NA | NA | TRBJ1-1 | TRBV5-1 | CASSLAGTNTEAFF | TGCGCCAGCAGCTTGGCAGGGACGAACACTGAAGCTTTCTTT
NA | NA | TRBJ2-1 | TRBV4-3 | CASSQGARAGSYEQFF | TGCGCCAGCAGCCAAGGGGCTCGAGCCGGGAGTTATGAGCAGTTCTTC
NA | TRBD1 | TRBJ1-1 | TRBV5-1 | CASSSIPTGGEAFF | TGCGCCAGCAGCTCTATCCCCACAGGGGGTGAAGCTTTCTTT
NA | TRBD1 | TRBJ2-6 | TRBV5-6 | CASSFATGTGANVLTF | TGTGCCAGCAGCTTCGCGACAGGGACTGGGGCCAACGTCCTGACTTTC
NA | TRBD1 | TRBJ2-7 | TRBV28 | CATKTGGDEQYF | TGTGCCACCAAAACAGGGGGCGACGAGCAGTACTTC
once | NA | TRBJ2-1 | TRBV15 | CATSRDLIDEQFF | TGTGCCACCAGCAGAGATCTTATCGATGAGCAGTTCTTC
NA | NA | TRBJ2-1 | TRBV4-1 | CASSQVYGGLNNEQFF | TGCGCCAGCAGCCAAGTGTACGGGGGCCTGAATAATGAGCAGTTCTTC
NA | NA | TRBJ2-3 | TRBV4-1 | CASSQVQSVDTQYF | TGCGCCAGCAGCCAGGTTCAGTCCGTAGATACGCAGTATTTT
NA | NA | TRBJ2-1 | TRBV4-3 | CASSQAQGNEQFF | TGCGCCAGCAGCCAAGCACAGGGAAATGAGCAGTTCTTC
NA | NA | TRBJ2-3 | TRBV4-1 | CASSRIGGDTQYF | TGCGCCAGCAGTAGGATAGGAGGAGATACGCAGTATTTT
NA | NA | TRBJ1-1 | TRBV7-9 | CASSLPKGHLNTEAFF | TGTGCCAGCAGCTTACCAAAAGGACACCTGAACACTGAAGCTTTCTTT
NA | NA | TRBJ2-1 | TRBV6-5 | CASSHRDSYHNEQFF | TGTGCCAGCAGTCACCGGGACTCGTACCACAATGAGCAGTTCTTC
NA | TRBD2 | TRBJ2-7 | TRBV7-9 | CASSVGLAGGEQYF | TGTGCCAGCAGCGTGGGACTAGCGGGTGGAGAGCAGTACTTC
NA | TRBD1 | TRBJ1-6 | TRBV5-4 | CASSPEGGALSSPLHF | TGTGCCAGCAGCCCGGAAGGGGGCGCGTTAAGTTCACCCCTCCACTTT
NA | NA | TRBJ2-7 | TRBV5-5 | CASSFPTKLADTYEQYF | TGTGCCAGCAGCTTCCCGACGAAATTAGCGGACACCTACGAGCAGTACTTC
NA | NA | TRBJ2-7 | TRBV6-5 | CASSYAEGGAYEQYF | TGTGCCAGCAGTTACGCCGAGGGCGGAGCCTACGAGCAGTACTTC
NA | TRBD2 | TRBJ2-1 | TRBV7-9 | CASSFLAGGPHEQFF | TGTGCCAGCAGCTTCCTAGCGGGGGGGCCCCATGAGCAGTTCTTC
NA | TRBD1 | TRBJ2-2 | TRBV27 | CASRLKTGANTGELFF | TGTGCCAGCAGATTAAAAACAGGGGCCAACACCGGGGAGCTGTTTTTT
NA | TRBD2 | TRBJ2-7 | TRBV5-6 | CASIPAGGYGEQYF | TGTGCCAGCATCCCCGCGGGGGGGTACGGCGAGCAGTACTTC
NA | NA | TRBJ1-4 | TRBV15 | CATSRERTATNEKLFF | TGTGCCACCAGCAGGGAAAGGACAGCAACTAATGAAAAACTGTTTTTT
NA | NA | TRBJ2-5 | TRBV5-1 | CASTRRGKETQYF | TGCGCCAGCACGCGACGGGGGAAAGAGACCCAGTACTTC
NA | NA | TRBJ2-5 | TRBV28 | CAVGPTQYF | TGTGCCGTAGGCCCGACCCAGTACTTC
NA | NA | TRBJ1-1 | TRBV5-8 | CASSLGYGETNTEAFF | TGTGCCAGCAGCTTGGGGTATGGGGAGACGAACACTGAAGCTTTCTTT
few | NA | TRBJ2-7 | TRBV11-3 | CASSLRDSYEQYF | TGTGCCAGCAGCTTACGGGACTCCTACGAGCAGTACTTC
NA | NA | TRBJ2-4 | TRBV5-1 | CASSLAEGNIQYF | TGCGCCAGCAGCTTGGCCGAGGGAAACATTCAGTACTTC
NA | NA | TRBJ2-7 | TRBV4-1 | CASSLKEGIYEQYF | TGCGCCAGCAGCCTTAAGGAGGGGATCTACGAGCAGTACTTC
NA | TRBD2 | TRBJ2-1 | TRBV7-2 | CASSVLAGGIYNEQFF | TGTGCCAGCAGCGTTCTAGCGGGGGGAATATACAATGAGCAGTTCTTC
NA | NA | TRBJ1-4 | TRBV5-1 | CASSPWTNEKLFF | TGCGCCAGCAGCCCGTGGACAAATGAAAAACTGTTTTTT
NA | NA | TRBJ2-3 | TRBV7-2 | CASSFADNTDTQYF | TGTGCCAGCAGCTTCGCGGACAACACAGATACGCAGTATTTT
NA | NA | TRBJ2-7 | TRBV19 | CASSLGPSYEQYF | TGTGCCAGTAGTCTAGGACCCTCCTACGAGCAGTACTTC
NA | NA | TRBJ1-6 | TRBV30 | CAWSWEETNSPLHF | TGTGCCTGGAGTTGGGAAGAAACTAATTCACCCCTCCACTTT
NA | NA | TRBJ2-7 | TRBV2 | CASSEALWDEQYF | TGTGCCAGCAGTGAAGCGTTATGGGACGAGCAGTACTTC
NA | NA | TRBJ1-5 | TRBV27 | CASSIFWGSNQPQHF | TGTGCCAGCAGTATATTCTGGGGGAGCAATCAGCCCCAGCATTTT
NA | NA | TRBJ1-5 | TRBV28 | CASSWESNQPQHF | TGTGCCAGCAGTTGGGAGAGCAATCAGCCCCAGCATTTT
NA | NA | TRBJ2-7 | TRBV5-6 | CASSTSVAYEQYF | TGTGCCAGCAGCACGTCGGTTGCCTACGAGCAGTACTTC
NA | TRBD2 | TRBJ2-1 | TRBV7-2 | CASNQFRGEGEQFF | TGTGCCAGCAACCAATTTCGGGGGGAGGGTGAGCAGTTCTTC
NA | NA | TRBJ2-5 | TRBV30 | CAWSVMGVETQYF | TGTGCCTGGAGTGTAATGGGGGTGGAGACCCAGTACTTC
NA | TRBD2 | TRBJ2-1 | TRBV27 | CASSLTSGYYNEQFF | TGTGCCAGCAGTTTAACTAGCGGATACTACAATGAGCAGTTCTTC
NA | TRBD2 | TRBJ2-2 | TRBV2 | CASRSLAGGPNTGELFF | TGTGCCAGCAGGTCACTAGCGGGAGGACCGAACACCGGGGAGCTGTTTTTT
NA | TRBD2 | TRBJ2-7 | TRBV27 | CASSYLGGRAISEQYF | TGTGCCAGCAGTTACCTGGGCGGGAGGGCCATATCCGAGCAGTACTTC
NA | TRBD1 | TRBJ1-1 | TRBV4-1 | CASSLGQGAAEAFF | TGCGCCAGCAGCCTGGGACAGGGGGCCGCTGAAGCTTTCTTT
NA | TRBD2 | TRBJ2-1 | TRBV4-3 | CASSPEGLAGTESYNEQFF | TGCGCCAGCAGCCCCGAGGGACTAGCGGGAACGGAGTCCTACAATGAGCAGTTCTTC
NA | TRBD1 | TRBJ2-1 | TRBV7-8 | CASSVGQTFSYNEQFF | TGTGCCAGCAGCGTGGGACAGACTTTCTCCTACAATGAGCAGTTCTTC
NA | TRBD2 | TRBJ2-1 | TRBV7-9 | CASSLGPGGIYNEQFF | TGTGCCAGCAGCTTAGGACCGGGAGGGATCTACAATGAGCAGTTCTTC